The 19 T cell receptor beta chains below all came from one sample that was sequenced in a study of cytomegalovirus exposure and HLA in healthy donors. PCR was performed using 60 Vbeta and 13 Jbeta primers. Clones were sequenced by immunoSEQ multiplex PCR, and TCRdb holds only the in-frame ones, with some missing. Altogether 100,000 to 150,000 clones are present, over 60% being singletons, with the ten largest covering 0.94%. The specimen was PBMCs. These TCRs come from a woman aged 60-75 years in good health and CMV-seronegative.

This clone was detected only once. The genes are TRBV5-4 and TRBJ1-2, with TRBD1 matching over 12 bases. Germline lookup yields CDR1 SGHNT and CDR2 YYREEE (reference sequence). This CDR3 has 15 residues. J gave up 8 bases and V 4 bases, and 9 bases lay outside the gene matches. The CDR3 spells CASSRDRGRMEGYTF. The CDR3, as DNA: TGTGCCAGCAGCCGGGACAGGGGGCGCATGGAGGGCTACACCTTC.

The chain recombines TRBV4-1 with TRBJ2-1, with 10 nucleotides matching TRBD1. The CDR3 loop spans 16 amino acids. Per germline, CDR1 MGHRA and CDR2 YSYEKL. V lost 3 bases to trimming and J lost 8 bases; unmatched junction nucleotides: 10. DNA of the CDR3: TGCGCCAGCAGCCACCCACCGGACAGGGGGGACGATGAGCAGTTCTTC. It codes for CASSHPPDRGDDEQFF.

For the CDR3, the DNA is TGTGCCAGCTCACCACCGGAGGCACCCCTCCACTTT. Translated, it gives CASSPPEAPLHF. V usage is TRBV18 and J usage is TRBJ1-6, with D unresolved. CDR3 length: 12 residues. The germline V gene has CDR1 KGHSH and CDR2 LQKENI. V lost 0 bases, J lost 11 bases, and 5 bases lay in between.

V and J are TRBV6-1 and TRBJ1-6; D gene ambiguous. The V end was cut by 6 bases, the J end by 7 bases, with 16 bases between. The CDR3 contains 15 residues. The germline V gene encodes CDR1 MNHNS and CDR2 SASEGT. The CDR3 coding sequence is TGTGCCAGCAGAACCTCGGGTCTGACGAATTCACCCCTCCACTTT. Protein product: CASRTSGLTNSPLHF.

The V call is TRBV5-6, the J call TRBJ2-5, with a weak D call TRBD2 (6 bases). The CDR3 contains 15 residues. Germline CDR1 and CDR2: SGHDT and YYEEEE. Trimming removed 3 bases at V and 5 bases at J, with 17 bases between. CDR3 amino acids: CASSWRIGGRETQYF. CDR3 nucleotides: TGTGCCAGCAGCTGGCGGATTGGGGGGAGGGAGACCCAGTACTTC. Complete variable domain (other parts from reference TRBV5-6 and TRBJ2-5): DAGVTQSPTHLIKTRGQQVTLRCSPKSGHDTVSWYQQALGQGPQFIFQYYEEEERQRGNFPDRFSGHQFPNYSSELNVNALLLGDSALYLCASSWRIGGRETQYFGPGTRLLVL.

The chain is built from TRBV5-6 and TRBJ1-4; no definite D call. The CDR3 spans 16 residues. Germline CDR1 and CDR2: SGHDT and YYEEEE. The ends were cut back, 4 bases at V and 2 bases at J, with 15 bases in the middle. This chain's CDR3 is CASSPFRLSTNEKLFF. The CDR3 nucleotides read TGTGCCAGCAGCCCGTTCAGGCTATCCACTAATGAAAAACTGTTTTTT. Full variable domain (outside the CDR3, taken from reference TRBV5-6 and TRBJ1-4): DAGVTQSPTHLIKTRGQQVTLRCSPKSGHDTVSWYQQALGQGPQFIFQYYEEEERQRGNFPDRFSGHQFPNYSSELNVNALLLGDSALYLCASSPFRLSTNEKLFFGSGTQLSVL.

The CDR3 protein is CASSSGTGGVGNQPQHF. The DNA of the CDR3 is TGTGCCAGCAGTTCCGGGACAGGGGGCGTGGGCAATCAGCCCCAGCATTTT. The chain recombines TRBV5-6 with TRBJ1-5; 12 bases map to TRBD1. Losses at the gene ends were 5 bases for V and 2 bases for J; bases not matched to a gene: 8. Germline loops: CDR1 SGHDT, CDR2 YYEEEE. The CDR3 runs 17 residues.

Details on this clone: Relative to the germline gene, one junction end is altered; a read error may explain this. The CDR3 is CASSLSSGGRNEQYF. CDR3 in DNA: TGTGCCAGCAGTCTATCTAGCGGGGGGCGAAACGAGCAGTACTTC. The chain is built from TRBV27 and TRBJ2-7; TRBD2 aligns across 11 bases. CDR1 is MNHEY and CDR2 is SMNVEV in the germline V gene (reference sequence). The CDR3 sequence is 15 residues long.

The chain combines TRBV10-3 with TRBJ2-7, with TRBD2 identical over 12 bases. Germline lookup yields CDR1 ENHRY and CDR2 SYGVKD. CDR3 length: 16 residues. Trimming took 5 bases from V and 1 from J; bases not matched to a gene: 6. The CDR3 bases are TGTGCCATCAGTTCCCCTAGCGGGGGGGCATCCTACGAGCAGTACTTC. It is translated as CAISSPSGGASYEQYF.

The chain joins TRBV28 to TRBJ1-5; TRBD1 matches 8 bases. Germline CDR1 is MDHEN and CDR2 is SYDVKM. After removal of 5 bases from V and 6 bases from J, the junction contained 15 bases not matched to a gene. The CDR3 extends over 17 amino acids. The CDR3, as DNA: TGTGCCAGCAGTCAAAAGAGCGGACAGGGACGGAGTCAGCCCCAGCATTTT. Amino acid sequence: CASSQKSGQGRSQPQHF.

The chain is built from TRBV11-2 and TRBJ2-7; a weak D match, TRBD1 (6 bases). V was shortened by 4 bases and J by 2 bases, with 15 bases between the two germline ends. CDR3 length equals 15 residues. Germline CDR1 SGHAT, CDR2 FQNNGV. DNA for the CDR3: TGTGCCAGCAGCTCTACGACAGGTTACCCCTACGAGCAGTACTTC. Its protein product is CASSSTTGYPYEQYF. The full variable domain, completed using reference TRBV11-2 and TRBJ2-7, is EAGVAQSPRYKIIEKRQSVAFWCNPISGHATLYWYQQILGQGPKLLIQFQNNGVVDDSQLPKDRFSAERLKGVDSTLKIQPAKLEDSAVYLCASSSTTGYPYEQYFGPGTRLTVT.

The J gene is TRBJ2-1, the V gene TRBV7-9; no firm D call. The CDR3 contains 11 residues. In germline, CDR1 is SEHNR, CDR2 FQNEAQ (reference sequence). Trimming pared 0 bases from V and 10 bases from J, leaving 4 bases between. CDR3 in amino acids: CASSLAEEQFF. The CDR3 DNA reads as TGTGCCAGCAGCTTAGCAGAGGAGCAGTTCTTC.

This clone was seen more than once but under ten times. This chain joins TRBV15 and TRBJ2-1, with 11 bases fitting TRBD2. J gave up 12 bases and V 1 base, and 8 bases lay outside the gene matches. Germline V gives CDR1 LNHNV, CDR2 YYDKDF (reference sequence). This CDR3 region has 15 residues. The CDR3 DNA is TGTGCCACCAGCAGAGTGACTAGCGGGGCCCTAGGGCAGTTCTTC. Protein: CATSRVTSGALGQFF.

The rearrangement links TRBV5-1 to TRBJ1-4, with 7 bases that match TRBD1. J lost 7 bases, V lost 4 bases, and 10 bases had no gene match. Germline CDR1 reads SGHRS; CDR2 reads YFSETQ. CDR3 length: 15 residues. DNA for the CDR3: TGCGCCAGCAGCAACGGGGACAGCGGTGGTGAAAAACTGTTTTTT. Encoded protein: CASSNGDSGGEKLFF.

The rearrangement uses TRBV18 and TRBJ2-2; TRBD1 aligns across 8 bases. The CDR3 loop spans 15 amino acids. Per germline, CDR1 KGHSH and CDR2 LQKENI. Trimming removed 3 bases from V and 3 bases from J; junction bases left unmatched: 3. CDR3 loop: CASSPRQGHTGELFF. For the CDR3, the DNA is TGTGCCAGCTCACCTCGACAGGGGCACACCGGGGAGCTGTTTTTT.

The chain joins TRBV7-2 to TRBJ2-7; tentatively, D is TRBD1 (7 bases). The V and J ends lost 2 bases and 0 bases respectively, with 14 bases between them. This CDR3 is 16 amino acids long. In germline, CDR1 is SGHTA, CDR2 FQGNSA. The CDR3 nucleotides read TGTGCCAGCAGCTTATTGCAGGGGGGAAGCTCCTACGAGCAGTACTTC. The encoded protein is CASSLLQGGSSYEQYF.

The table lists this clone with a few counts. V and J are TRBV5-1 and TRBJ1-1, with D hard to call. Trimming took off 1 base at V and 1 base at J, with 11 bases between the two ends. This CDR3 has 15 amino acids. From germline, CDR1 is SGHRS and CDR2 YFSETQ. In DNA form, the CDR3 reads TGCGCCAGCAGCTTGCGTGCGGCGGCGAACACTGAAGCTTTCTTT. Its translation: CASSLRAAANTEAFF.

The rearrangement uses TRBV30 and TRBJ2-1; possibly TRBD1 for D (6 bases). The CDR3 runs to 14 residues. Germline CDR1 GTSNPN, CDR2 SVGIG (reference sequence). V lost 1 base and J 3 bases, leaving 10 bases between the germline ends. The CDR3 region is CAWSGDRFYNEQFF. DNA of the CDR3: TGTGCCTGGAGTGGAGACAGGTTCTACAATGAGCAGTTCTTC.

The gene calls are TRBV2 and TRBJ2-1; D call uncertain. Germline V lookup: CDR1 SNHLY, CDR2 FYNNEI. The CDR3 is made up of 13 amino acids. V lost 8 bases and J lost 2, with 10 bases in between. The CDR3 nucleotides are TGTGCCAGCCGACTCTTCACCTACAATGAGCAGTTCTTC. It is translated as CASRLFTYNEQFF.